The 2 T cell receptor beta chains reported below all come from one sample, sequenced in a study of cytomegalovirus exposure and HLA in healthy donors. PCR involved 60 Vbeta and 13 Jbeta primers. Here immunoSEQ multiplex PCR was the method, and the copy in TCRdb shows in-frame clones only, minus some. The sample consists of 180,000 or so clones, roughly 82% of them appearing once. Sequencing used PBMCs. The source is a man in his forties or fifties in good health and CMV-seronegative.

This chain links TRBV7-9 with TRBJ1-4; D might be TRBD1 (5 bases). The CDR3 consists of 15 residues. The V and J ends lost 5 bases and 6 bases respectively, with 16 bases between them. Germline-derived CDR1 and CDR2 are SEHNR and FQNEAQ (reference sequence). CDR3 sequence: CASSPGQGTHEKLFF. The CDR3 DNA reads as TGTGCCAGCAGCCCGGGCCAGGGTACACATGAAAAACTGTTTTTT.

The rearrangement joins TRBV5-6 to TRBJ1-1; tentative D call: TRBD1 (6 bases). Germline-derived CDR1 and CDR2 are SGHDT and YYEEEE. V lost 6 bases and J lost 5, with 17 bases in between. The CDR3 consists of 14 residues. CDR3: CASTYQQGLTEAFF. In nucleotides, the CDR3 is TGTGCCAGCACCTATCAACAGGGTTTAACTGAAGCTTTCTTT.